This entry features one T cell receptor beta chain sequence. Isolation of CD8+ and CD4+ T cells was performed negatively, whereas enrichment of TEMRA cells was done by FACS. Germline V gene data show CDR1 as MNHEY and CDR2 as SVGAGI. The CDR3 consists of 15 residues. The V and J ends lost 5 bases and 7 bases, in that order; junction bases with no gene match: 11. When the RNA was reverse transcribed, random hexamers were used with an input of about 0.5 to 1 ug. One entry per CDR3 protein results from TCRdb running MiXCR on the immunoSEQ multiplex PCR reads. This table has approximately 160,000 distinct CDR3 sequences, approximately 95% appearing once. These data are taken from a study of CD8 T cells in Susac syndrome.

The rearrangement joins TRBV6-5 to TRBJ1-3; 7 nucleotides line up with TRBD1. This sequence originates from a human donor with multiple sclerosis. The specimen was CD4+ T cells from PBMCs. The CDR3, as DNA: TGTGCCAGCAGTCGACAGGGAGACCTGGACAACACCATATATTTT. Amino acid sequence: CASSRQGDLDNTIYF.